This T cell receptor (beta chain) was sequenced during a study of T cells in Graves' hyperthyroidism and ophthalmopathy. Enrolled ophthalmopathy patients presented with a Clinical Activity Score of at least 3, a NOSPECS grade of at least 4, and disease duration under 3 months. Trimming took off 3 bases at V and 3 bases at J, with 3 bases between the two ends. CDR1 SGHDN and CDR2 FVKESK come from the germline V gene. The CDR3 sequence is 11 residues long. Template material for amplifying TCR beta CDR3 regions consisted of RNA transcripts. HTBI primers were employed in a first-round RT-PCR of the TCR CDR3. TCRdb independently ran MiXCR on the multiplex PCR reads; one entry per CDR3 protein. The sample has about 370,000 distinct CDR3 sequences; roughly 15% are singletons.

This clonotype originated in a woman aged 55 to 70 with Graves' ophthalmopathy. The sequenced material came from blood. The genes are TRBV14 and TRBJ2-7; D is unclear. Here the CDR3 reads CASSQLYEQYF. CDR3 DNA: TGTGCCAGCAGCCAGCTCTACGAGCAGTACTTC.